This TCR beta chain came from a study of blood T cell repertoires in COVID-19. On the study more broadly: There were acute and convalescent COVID-19 samples, and they came from the United States, Italy and Spain. The analysed material was cDNA or gDNA that came from T cells, B-cell-depleted T cells, or PBMCs.

This clone was recorded once. Other DNA sequences in this sample translate to the same CDR3. Original data processing: Estimated nucleated cell counts came from reference gene primer amplification. Only in-frame clones appear in the TCRdb table, and some are missing; sequencing was by immunoSEQ multiplex PCR. From that table come the V and J calls and clone size; the DNA was used to work out D and trimming. The table includes some 400,000 clones, around 91% detected once. V lost 4 bases to trimming and J lost 2 bases, with 8 bases between them. This CDR3 is built from 13 residues. CDR1 and CDR2 from the germline V gene are MNHEY and SVGEGT.

The sequencing input was peripheral blood. The chain carries TRBV6-2 or TRBV6-3 and TRBJ1-2; a weak D match, TRBD1 (6 bases). This clonotype was obtained from a man between 18 and 29 years old with active or convalescent COVID-19. For the CDR3, the DNA is TGTGCCAGCAGTTCCACAGGGAACTATGGCTACACCTTC. Translating it yields CASSSTGNYGYTF.